A selection of T cell receptor beta chains follows, all from one sample in a study of blood T cell repertoires in COVID-19. The protocol was immunoSEQ multiplex PCR, while the TCRdb copy is restricted to in-frame clones and leaves out a portion. The sample includes about 91,000 clones, about 75% of them seen just once. The sequenced sample was peripheral blood. These receptors came from a woman older than 75 with acute or convalescent COVID-19. The CDR3 runs from the conserved cysteine through the conserved F or W. A D gene is named only where the DNA matches it firmly. Clone size is shown for a subset of rows, as once, few, many or a class of expanded clone.

clone size,D gene,J gene,V gene,CDR3 DNA,CDR3 protein
NA,NA,TRBJ2-5,TRBV6-6,TGTGCCAGCAGTTTTTCCGGGGGACAAGAGACCCAGTACTTC,CASSFSGGQETQYF
NA,NA,TRBJ1-1,TRBV10-3,TGTGCCATCAGAACCTTTGCCGGTGAAGCTTTCTTT,CAIRTFAGEAFF
NA,NA,TRBJ1-1,TRBV7-2,TGTGCCAGCAGCACACAGGAGAACACTGAAGCTTTCTTT,CASSTQENTEAFF
once,TRBD1,TRBJ1-1,TRBV23-1,TGCGCCAGCAGTCAATCAGAGAGGACAGGGGTGAACACTGAAGCTTTCTTT,CASSQSERTGVNTEAFF
NA,NA,TRBJ1-4,TRBV18,TGTGCCAGCTCACGTATGGGGGCAGGGAGAGTCGAAAAACTGTTTTTT,CASSRMGAGRVEKLFF
NA,TRBD2,TRBJ2-3,TRBV18,TGTGCCAGCTCACAGATTTTAGCGGGTCATGGGACGGATACGCAGTATTTT,CASSQILAGHGTDTQYF
NA,NA,TRBJ1-2,TRBV18,TGTGCCAGCTCACCACCGGGGCGGGGGCAAGCCTATAACTATGGCTACACCTTC,CASSPPGRGQAYNYGYTF
NA,NA,TRBJ1-1,TRBV6-5,TGTGCCAGCAGCGCCCGAAACAGGGAGAACACTGAAGCTTTCTTT,CASSARNRENTEAFF
NA,NA,TRBJ2-7,TRBV19,TGTGCCAGTAGTACATGGGACACCTACGAGCAGTACTTC,CASSTWDTYEQYF
NA,NA,TRBJ2-5,TRBV19,TGTGCCAGTAGTATTCTTGCGGGCGAGACCCAGTACTTC,CASSILAGETQYF
NA,NA,TRBJ1-4,TRBV18,TGTGCCAGCTCACCAAGGCAAGCGGATGAAAAACTGTTTTTT,CASSPRQADEKLFF
once,TRBD2,TRBJ2-3,TRBV9,TGTGCCAGCAGCGTATCGCGGGCGGGGGGCACAGATACGCAGTATTTT,CASSVSRAGGTDTQYF
NA,NA,TRBJ2-2,TRBV5-4,TGTGCCAGCAGCTTGGTGGCAGGGTATCCCGGGGAGCTGTTTTTT,CASSLVAGYPGELFF
NA,TRBD2,TRBJ2-5,TRBV30,TGTGCCTGGAGTCCCCCTCCCGGGGGGTGGCAAGAGACCCAGTACTTC,CAWSPPPGGWQETQYF
few,NA,TRBJ1-2,TRBV12-3/TRBV12-4,TGTGCCAGCAGTTACGGGTATGGCTACACCTTC,CASSYGYGYTF
few,TRBD2,TRBJ2-7,TRBV4-2,TGTGCCAGCAGTCCTAGCGGGGACTCCTACGAGCAGTACTTC,CASSPSGDSYEQYF
few,NA,TRBJ1-2,TRBV7-8,TGTGCCAGCAAACGGGGCCGGTCGGACAGACCCCATGGCTACACCTTC,CASKRGRSDRPHGYTF
NA,NA,TRBJ2-1,TRBV11-1,TGTGCCAGCAGCCCCCTACCCCCGGGTGAGCAGTTCTTC,CASSPLPPGEQFF
once,NA,TRBJ1-2,TRBV30,TGTGCCTGGAGTCGGGGGGACTATGGCTACACCTTC,CAWSRGDYGYTF
many,TRBD2,TRBJ2-3,TRBV5-1,TGCGCCAGCAGCTTGGGGACTAGCGGGAATCTTTTCGATACGCAGTATTTT,CASSLGTSGNLFDTQYF
NA,NA,TRBJ1-1,TRBV7-9,TGTGCCAGCAGCTTAGAGCCGGCAGGCAGAAGTGAAGCTTTCTTT,CASSLEPAGRSEAFF
NA,NA,TRBJ1-2,TRBV28,TGTGCCAGCAGTTTAGGGGGGGCCTACTATGGCTACACCTTC,CASSLGGAYYGYTF
NA,NA,TRBJ2-1,TRBV27,TGTGCCAGCAGTTCGCGTAGCGACAATGAGCAGTTCTTC,CASSSRSDNEQFF
NA,TRBD2,TRBJ2-1,TRBV24-1,TGTGCCACCAGTGATGTACGGACTAGCGGGGTTGAGCAGTTCTTC,CATSDVRTSGVEQFF
NA,NA,TRBJ1-5,TRBV19,TGTGCCAGTAGTATTCAGAACAATCAGCCCCAGCATTTT,CASSIQNNQPQHF
NA,TRBD1,TRBJ1-1,TRBV7-2,TGTGCCAGCAGCTTAGCGGACAGGGGTGAAGCTTTCTTT,CASSLADRGEAFF
NA,TRBD1,TRBJ1-5,TRBV18,TGTGCCAGCTCACCGGGGACAGGGGACCGCAATCAGCCCCAGCATTTT,CASSPGTGDRNQPQHF
NA,TRBD2,TRBJ2-1,TRBV11-2,TGTGCCAGCAGCTTCTCGGGAGGGCCCTCGGATGAGCAGTTCTTC,CASSFSGGPSDEQFF
NA,NA,TRBJ1-1,TRBV7-9,TGTGCCAGCAGCTTTTGGGGACAACCGAACACTGAAGCTTTCTTT,CASSFWGQPNTEAFF
NA,TRBD1,TRBJ1-2,TRBV9,TGTGCCAGCAGCGTAGCTACAGGGGGCGGCTACACCTTC,CASSVATGGGYTF
NA,NA,TRBJ1-5,TRBV2,TGTGCCAGCAGTGAAACGGACAGCAGTCAGCCCCAGCATTTT,CASSETDSSQPQHF
NA,TRBD2,TRBJ2-4,TRBV9,TGTGCCAGCAGCCTCGGGGGGACTGGGGACATTCAGTACTTC,CASSLGGTGDIQYF
few,NA,TRBJ2-1,TRBV27,TGTGCCAGCAGTTTAAGGGAGCATAATGAGCAGTTCTTC,CASSLREHNEQFF
NA,TRBD2,TRBJ2-1,TRBV5-4,TGTGCCAGCAGCCGACCTAGCGGGGGGGCCTCCGATGAGCAGTTCTTC,CASSRPSGGASDEQFF
NA,NA,TRBJ2-3,TRBV18,TGTGCCAGCTCACCCCAGACAGATACGCAGTATTTT,CASSPQTDTQYF
once,TRBD2,TRBJ2-1,TRBV6-1,TGTGCCAGCAGTGAAGCTGGGACTAGAAGGCATGAGCAGTTCTTC,CASSEAGTRRHEQFF
NA,TRBD1,TRBJ1-1,TRBV5-1,TGCGCCAGCAGCCCCCGGGACAGGGCTCAAGGGCGGTTCACTGAAGCTTTCTTT,CASSPRDRAQGRFTEAFF
NA,NA,TRBJ1-2,TRBV20-1,TGCAGTGCTAGCGCCGTCAGGGGTCCCACCTTC,CSASAVRGPTF
NA,TRBD1,TRBJ1-5,TRBV4-2,TGTGCCAGCAGCCAGGGACAGGGGGCTAGTCAGCCCCAGCATTTT,CASSQGQGASQPQHF
NA,TRBD1,TRBJ1-1,TRBV5-1,TGCGCCAGCAGCTTGGTGGGGACAGGGACTGAAGCTTTCTTT,CASSLVGTGTEAFF
NA,TRBD1,TRBJ1-2,TRBV6-6,TGTGCCAGCAGTTTTCCGCCGGGACAGGATGGCTACACCTTC,CASSFPPGQDGYTF
NA,TRBD1,TRBJ1-1,TRBV3-1/TRBV3-2,TGTGCCAGCAGCCAGCGAGGCCCGGGACAGGGGCGGATTTGGAACACTGAAGCTTTCTTT,CASSQRGPGQGRIWNTEAFF
few,NA,TRBJ1-2,TRBV27,TGTGCCAGCAGCTCGACAATTAACTATGGCTACACCTTC,CASSSTINYGYTF
few,NA,TRBJ1-2,TRBV5-1,TGCGCCAGCAGCTTGGGCGCGGGATTAGGGAACTATGGCTACACCTTC,CASSLGAGLGNYGYTF
NA,NA,TRBJ1-2,TRBV3-1/TRBV3-2,TGTGCCAGCAGCCAAGATACACAGGTTTTCAATGGCTACACCTTC,CASSQDTQVFNGYTF
once,TRBD1,TRBJ1-1,TRBV5-1,TGCGCCAGCAGCTGGGGACAGGGAGACACTGAAGCTTTCTTT,CASSWGQGDTEAFF
NA,TRBD2,TRBJ2-7,TRBV5-1,TGCGCCAGCAGCTTGGGGTTTGGGACTACCTCCTACGAGCAGTACTTC,CASSLGFGTTSYEQYF
NA,NA,TRBJ2-2,TRBV10-3,TGTGCCATCAGTTCCCGGACAGAAAACACCGGGGAGCTGTTTTTT,CAISSRTENTGELFF
NA,NA,TRBJ2-2,TRBV2,TGTGCCAGCAGGGACTCTGACTTTACCGGGGAGCTGTTTTTT,CASRDSDFTGELFF
NA,NA,TRBJ1-5,TRBV7-6,TGTGCCAGCAGCTCGGAGCCGGGGTTCAATCAGCCCCAGCATTTT,CASSSEPGFNQPQHF